Listed below are T cell receptor beta chains from one sample, sequenced in a study of T cells in localized non-small cell lung cancer. Sequenced by immunoSEQ multiplex PCR; TCRdb stores in-frame clones only, minus some. The profile shows 30,000 or so clones, approximately 90% of them singletons. The sample was peripheral blood, taken before any cancer treatment. Every receptor here comes from a female donor at least 60 years old with stage III squamous cell lung carcinoma. CDR3s leave out the opening cysteine and the closing phenylalanine or tryptophan. Not every row has a clone size; where given, it reads once, few, many or a size class.

>TRBV4-1|TRBJ1-1|-
ASSQVTGRTEAF
>TRBV18|TRBJ2-1|-
ASSPPSQRNEQF
>TRBV9|TRBJ2-3|-
ASSDLTSGGADTQY
>TRBV4-1|TRBJ1-4|-
ASSQDRGVRGEKLF
>TRBV19|TRBJ2-5|-
ASSGWGDLETQY
>TRBV6-4|TRBJ2-1|-
ASSRLGGSGEQF
>TRBV19|TRBJ1-5|once
ASRPGQSNQPQH
>TRBV7-9|TRBJ2-7|-
ASSLGTYEQY
>TRBV5-1|TRBJ1-4|-
ASSLGTRTTNEKLF
>TRBV14|TRBJ1-2|-
ASSQRTYGYT
>TRBV19|TRBJ1-1|-
ASSAPYLVPRGNTEAF
>TRBV11-3|TRBJ2-7|-
ASSSPPRDRANYEQY
>TRBV30|TRBJ2-3|few
AWSVGTSGFTSTDTQY
>TRBV5-1|TRBJ2-1|-
ASSLDRLGYNEQF
>TRBV19|TRBJ1-5|-
ASSIIGGERRQPQH